The 21 T cell receptor beta chains below come from one sample, sequenced in a study of cytomegalovirus exposure and HLA in healthy donors. It was with 60 Vbeta and 13 Jbeta primers that the PCR ran. Clones were read by immunoSEQ multiplex PCR, and TCRdb kept only the in-frame ones, dropping some. The sample has 150,000 to 200,000 clones, around 76% seen once. Sequenced: PBMCs. All receptors derive from a woman aged 40 to 55 in good health and CMV-seronegative.

This chain uses TRBV11-3 with TRBJ1-2; the match to TRBD1 covers 7 bases. The V gene end was trimmed by 1 base and the J gene end by 6 bases; junction bases not matched to a gene: 17. Germline V gene lookup returns CDR1 SGHNT and CDR2 YENEEA. This CDR3 comprises 18 residues. The CDR3 bases are TGTGCCAGCAGCTTAGGAGGTTCGACAGGGTTTGCAGTTGATGGCTACACCTTC. Translated: CASSLGGSTGFAVDGYTF.

This chain links TRBV6-1 with TRBJ1-1; D remains unclear. This CDR3 spans 14 amino acids. Trimming cost V 2 bases and J 1 base, with 8 bases left between them. Germline CDR1 and CDR2: MNHNS and SASEGT. CDR3 region: CASSEPYENTEAFF. CDR3 bases: TGTGCCAGCAGTGAACCCTACGAGAACACTGAAGCTTTCTTT.

The genes are TRBV19 and TRBJ1-1; D possibly corresponds to TRBD1 (5 bases). Looked up from germline, CDR1 is LNHDA and CDR2 is SQIVND (reference sequence). V was shortened by 5 bases and J by 0 bases, with 10 bases between the two germline ends. The CDR3 has 14 amino acids. CDR3 region: CASSRGAMNTEAFF. The CDR3 DNA reads TGTGCCAGTAGTCGTGGGGCCATGAACACTGAAGCTTTCTTT.

This chain uses TRBV27 with TRBJ1-2, with TRBD1 matching over 12 bases. This CDR3 has 14 residues. J was trimmed by 8 bases and V by 4 bases; bases with no gene match: 5. The V gene's germline CDR1 is MNHEY and CDR2 SMNVEV (reference sequence). In DNA, the CDR3 is TGTGCCAGCAGTTCGGGACAGGGGGCGGGCGGCTACACCTTC. It translates to CASSSGQGAGGYTF.

DNA for the CDR3: TGTGCAAGTCGCTTTGATAATCGGGACTATGAGTACCAAGAGACCCAGTACTTC. Its translation: CASRFDNRDYEYQETQYF. The chain joins TRBV12-2 to TRBJ2-5; the D segment call TRBD2 is taken from the table without a DNA check. TRBV12-2 is a pseudogene segment. This CDR3 is 18 amino acids long.

This clone has only a few counts. This chain joins TRBV6-1 and TRBJ2-3; 9 nucleotides agree with TRBD1. Germline-derived CDR1 and CDR2 are MNHNS and SASEGT. V was clipped by 9 bases and J by 3 bases; unmatched bases: 4. The CDR3 runs to 13 residues. The CDR3: CASETGGTDTQYF. CDR3 DNA sequence: TGTGCCAGTGAGACAGGGGGTACAGATACGCAGTATTTT.

This sequence joins TRBV9 and TRBJ2-3; a possible D gene is TRBD2 (5 bases). The CDR3 spans 13 residues. V lost 7 bases and J 0 bases, leaving 9 bases between the germline ends. Germline CDR1 is SGDLS and CDR2 is YYNGEE. The CDR3 DNA is TGTGCCAGCGAGGGCGGTAGCACAGATACGCAGTATTTT. Its translation: CASEGGSTDTQYF.

The rearrangement joins TRBV7-2 to TRBJ2-5; 11 positions agree with TRBD2. The trim removed 5 bases at V and 3 bases at J, leaving 2 bases unmatched. The CDR3 consists of 14 residues. Looked up from germline, CDR1 is SGHTA and CDR2 is FQGNSA. The CDR3 here is CASSPTSGKETQYF. CDR3 sequence (DNA): TGTGCCAGCAGCCCGACTAGCGGGAAAGAGACCCAGTACTTC.

The rearrangement joins TRBV28 to TRBJ1-2; 7 bases are a match to TRBD1. Germline V gene lookup returns CDR1 MDHEN and CDR2 SYDVKM. This CDR3 spans 15 amino acids. V gave up 5 bases and J gave up 5 bases; unmatched junction bases: 11. Written as DNA, the CDR3 is TGTGCCAGCAGTCCCTGGGACAGCTCTTATTATGGCTACACCTTC. Translation gives CASSPWDSSYYGYTF.

This chain connects TRBV5-1 to TRBJ1-1; 8 bases map to TRBD1. CDR1 and CDR2 (germline): SGHRS, YFSETQ. Trimming removed 7 bases from V and 7 bases from J; junction bases left unmatched: 9. The CDR3 runs 13 residues. The CDR3: CASQSGTGFEAFF. The CDR3 nucleotides are TGCGCCAGCCAATCCGGGACAGGTTTTGAAGCTTTCTTT.

The J gene is TRBJ2-6, the V gene TRBV9; D call uncertain. The V end lost 3 bases, the J end lost 1 base, and 8 bases lay between the germline ends. This CDR3 is 15 amino acids long. Germline V gives CDR1 SGDLS, CDR2 YYNGEE. This chain's CDR3 is CASSAIGSGANVLTF. In nucleotides, the CDR3 is TGTGCCAGCAGCGCTATCGGGTCTGGGGCCAACGTCCTGACTTTC.

The chain links TRBV11-2 to TRBJ1-1; tentative D call: TRBD1 (5 bases). Per germline, CDR1 SGHAT and CDR2 FQNNGV. CDR3 size: 15 residues. V was trimmed by 1 base and J by 4 bases, leaving 13 bases between them. Written as DNA, the CDR3 is TGTGCCAGCAGCTTAGCCCCCACCGGGGGCACTGAAGCTTTCTTT. Its protein product is CASSLAPTGGTEAFF.

The J gene is TRBJ2-1, the V gene TRBV5-1; D is unclear. Germline loops: CDR1 SGHRS, CDR2 YFSETQ. The V gene lost 3 bases and the J gene lost 1 base, with 11 bases spanning the gap. The CDR3 totals 15 residues. CDR3 amino acids: CASSSTSPSYNEQFF. DNA of the CDR3: TGCGCCAGCAGCTCGACTTCCCCTTCCTACAATGAGCAGTTCTTC.

CDR3 protein: CASSLEGGYNGYTF. In DNA, the CDR3 is TGCGCCAGCAGCTTGGAGGGAGGTTACAATGGCTACACCTTC. The chain combines TRBV5-1 with TRBJ1-2; the D is unclear. Germline lookup yields CDR1 SGHRS and CDR2 YFSETQ. Trimming took off 0 bases at V and 6 bases at J, with 12 bases between the two ends. This CDR3 region has 14 residues.

The V and J genes are TRBV28 and TRBJ2-7, with a tentative D call TRBD1 (6 bases). CDR3 length equals 13 residues. Deletions cut 4 bases from V and 4 bases from J, with 11 bases between. Germline CDR1 MDHEN, CDR2 SYDVKM. The CDR3 protein is CASSWDIGYEQYF. As DNA, the CDR3 is TGTGCCAGCAGTTGGGACATAGGGTACGAGCAGTACTTC.

The V gene is TRBV11-3, the J gene TRBJ2-2, with 10 positions matching TRBD2. J lost 4 bases, V lost 3 bases, and 8 bases had no gene match. The CDR3 has 17 residues. Germline values: CDR1 SGHNT, CDR2 YENEEA. The CDR3 sequence: CASSFSWTSGSTGELFF. Here the CDR3 DNA reads TGTGCCAGCAGCTTTTCCTGGACTAGCGGATCCACCGGGGAGCTGTTTTTT.

V and J are TRBV19 and TRBJ2-5; TRBD1 is a possible D gene (6 bases). The CDR3 spans 14 residues. V shed 3 bases and J shed 2 bases, with 10 bases lying between them. Germline assignment: CDR1 LNHDA and CDR2 SQIVND (reference sequence). DNA for the CDR3: TGTGCCAGTAGTATTGGGGGCAGTCAAGAGACCCAGTACTTC. It yields the protein CASSIGGSQETQYF.

The chain employs TRBV11-1 and TRBJ1-3; D call uncertain. V lost 3 bases, J lost 4 bases, and 13 bases lay in between. The germline V gene has CDR1 SGHAT and CDR2 FQDESV (reference sequence). The CDR3 covers 15 residues. CDR3 sequence (DNA): TGTGCCAGCAGCTTCGGCGGGGTGCGCGGAAACACCATATATTTT. Protein sequence: CASSFGGVRGNTIYF.

This clone was picked up a small number of times. The chain uses TRBV5-1 and TRBJ2-5; the D gene is possibly TRBD1 (5 bases). The germline CDR1 and CDR2 sequences are SGHRS and YFSETQ. Trimming removed 7 bases at V and 5 bases at J, with 15 bases between. The CDR3 has 13 residues. The CDR3 DNA reads as TGCGCCAGCCGTCAGGGCCCGGAGGAGACCCAGTACTTC. Translation: CASRQGPEETQYF.

This chain joins TRBV7-9 and TRBJ1-1, with 9 bases matching TRBD1. This CDR3 is built from 13 residues. CDR1 and CDR2 (germline): SEHNR, FQNEAQ (reference sequence). V shed 1 base and J 11 bases; nucleotides not matched to a gene: 5. The CDR3 loop reads CASSLEGTGRAFF. The CDR3 nucleotides read TGTGCCAGCAGCTTAGAAGGGACAGGGCGGGCTTTCTTT.

Written as DNA, the CDR3 is TGCAGCGCAGGATCTAGCGGGGCCCCCAACGAGCAGTACTTC. Protein product: CSAGSSGAPNEQYF. V and J are TRBV29-1 and TRBJ2-7; TRBD2 matches at 9 bases. Germline V CDR1 and CDR2: SQVTM, ANQGSEA. Germline trimming cut 7 bases from V and 5 bases from J; bases unmatched to any gene: 12. The CDR3 consists of 14 residues.